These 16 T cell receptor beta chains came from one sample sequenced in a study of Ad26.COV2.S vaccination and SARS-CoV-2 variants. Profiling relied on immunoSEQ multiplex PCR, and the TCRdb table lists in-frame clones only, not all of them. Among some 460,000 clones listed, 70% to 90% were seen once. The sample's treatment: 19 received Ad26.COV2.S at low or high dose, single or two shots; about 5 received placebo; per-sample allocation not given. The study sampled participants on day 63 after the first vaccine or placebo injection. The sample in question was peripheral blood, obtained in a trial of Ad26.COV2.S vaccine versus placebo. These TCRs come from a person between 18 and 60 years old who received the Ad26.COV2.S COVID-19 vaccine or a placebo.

CDR3 region: CAWSGRQGETEAFF. DNA for the CDR3: TGTGCCTGGAGTGGGCGGCAGGGGGAGACTGAAGCTTTCTTT. The V gene is TRBV30, the J gene TRBJ1-1; TRBD1 agrees at 7 bases. V gave up 1 base and J gave up 5 bases; unmatched junction bases: 7. CDR1 is GTSNPN and CDR2 is SVGIG in the germline V gene (reference sequence). There are 14 residues in the CDR3.

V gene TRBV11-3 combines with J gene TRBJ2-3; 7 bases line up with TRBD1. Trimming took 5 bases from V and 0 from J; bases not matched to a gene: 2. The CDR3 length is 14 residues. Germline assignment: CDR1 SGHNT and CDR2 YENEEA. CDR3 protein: CASSEGASTDTQYF. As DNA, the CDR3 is TGTGCCAGCAGCGAGGGGGCAAGCACAGATACGCAGTATTTT.

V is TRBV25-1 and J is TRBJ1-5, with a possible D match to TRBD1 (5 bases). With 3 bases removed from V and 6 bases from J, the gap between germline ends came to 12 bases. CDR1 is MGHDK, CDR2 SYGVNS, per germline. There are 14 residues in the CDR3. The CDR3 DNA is TGTGCCAGCAGTGATCAGGGTAGGAGTCAGCCCCAGCATTTT. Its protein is CASSDQGRSQPQHF.

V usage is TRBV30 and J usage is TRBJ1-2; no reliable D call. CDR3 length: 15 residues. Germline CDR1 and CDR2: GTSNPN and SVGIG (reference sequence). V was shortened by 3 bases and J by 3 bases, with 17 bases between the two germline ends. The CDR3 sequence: CAWRRFTAGHYGYTF. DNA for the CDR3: TGTGCCTGGAGAAGGTTTACCGCGGGCCACTATGGCTACACCTTC. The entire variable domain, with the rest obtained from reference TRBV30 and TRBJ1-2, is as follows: SQTIHQWPATLVQPVGSPLSLECTVEGTSNPNLYWYRQAAGRGLQLLFYSVGIGQISSEVPQNLSASRPQDRQFILSSKKLLLSDSGFYLCAWRRFTAGHYGYTFGSGTRLTVV.

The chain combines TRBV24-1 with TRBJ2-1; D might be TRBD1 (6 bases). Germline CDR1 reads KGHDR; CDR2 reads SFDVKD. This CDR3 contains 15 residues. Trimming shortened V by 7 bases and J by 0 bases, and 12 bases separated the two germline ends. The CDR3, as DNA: TGTGCCACCAGCCGGACAGAGTCCTCCTACAATGAGCAGTTCTTC. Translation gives CATSRTESSYNEQFF.

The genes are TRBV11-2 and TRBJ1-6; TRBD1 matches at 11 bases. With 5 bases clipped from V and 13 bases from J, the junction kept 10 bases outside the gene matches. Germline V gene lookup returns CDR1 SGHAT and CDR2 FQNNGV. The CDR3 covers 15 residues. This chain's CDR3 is CASSRGRDRGSPLHF. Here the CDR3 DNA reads TGTGCCAGCAGCCGAGGACGGGACAGGGGGTCCCCCCTCCACTTT.

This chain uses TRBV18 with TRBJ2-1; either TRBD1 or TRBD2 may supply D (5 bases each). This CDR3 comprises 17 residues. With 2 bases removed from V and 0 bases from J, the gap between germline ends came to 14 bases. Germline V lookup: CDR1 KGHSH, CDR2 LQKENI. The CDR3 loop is CASSPSLSGLSYNEQFF. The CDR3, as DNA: TGTGCCAGCTCACCAAGCTTATCGGGGCTCTCCTACAATGAGCAGTTCTTC. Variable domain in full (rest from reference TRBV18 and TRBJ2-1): NAGVMQNPRHLVRRRGQEARLRCSPMKGHSHVYWYRQLPEEGLKFMVYLQKENIIDESGMPKERFSAEFPKEGPSILRIQQVVRGDSAAYFCASSPSLSGLSYNEQFFGPGTRLTVL.

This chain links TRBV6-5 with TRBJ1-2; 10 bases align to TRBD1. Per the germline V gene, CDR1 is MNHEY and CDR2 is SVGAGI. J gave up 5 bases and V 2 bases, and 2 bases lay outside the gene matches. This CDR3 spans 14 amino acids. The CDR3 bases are TGTGCCAGCAGTTACAGGGACAGGGGTTATGGCTACACCTTC. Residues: CASSYRDRGYGYTF.

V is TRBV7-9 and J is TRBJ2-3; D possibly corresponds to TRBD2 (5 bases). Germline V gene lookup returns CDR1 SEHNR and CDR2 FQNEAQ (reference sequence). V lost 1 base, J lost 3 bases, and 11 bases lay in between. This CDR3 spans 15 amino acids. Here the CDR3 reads CASSLVVSATDTQYF. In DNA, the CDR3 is TGTGCCAGCAGCTTAGTGGTTAGCGCAACAGATACGCAGTATTTT.

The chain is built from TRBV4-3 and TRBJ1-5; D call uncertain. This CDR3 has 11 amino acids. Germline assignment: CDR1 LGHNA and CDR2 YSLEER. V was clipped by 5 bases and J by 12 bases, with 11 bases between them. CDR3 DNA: TGCGCCAGCAGCGACGGGCCTCACCAGCATTTT. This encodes CASSDGPHQHF.

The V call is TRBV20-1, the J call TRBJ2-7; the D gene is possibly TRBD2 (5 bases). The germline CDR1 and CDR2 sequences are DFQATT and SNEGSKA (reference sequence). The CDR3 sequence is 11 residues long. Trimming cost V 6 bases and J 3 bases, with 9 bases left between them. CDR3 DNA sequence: TGCAGTGCGCCGGGATTCTACGAGCAGTACTTC. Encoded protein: CSAPGFYEQYF.

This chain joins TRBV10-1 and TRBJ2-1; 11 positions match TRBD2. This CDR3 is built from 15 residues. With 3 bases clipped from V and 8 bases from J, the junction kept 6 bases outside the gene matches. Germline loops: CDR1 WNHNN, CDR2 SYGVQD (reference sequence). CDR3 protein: CASSEVLAGVDEQFF. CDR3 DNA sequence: TGCGCCAGCAGTGAAGTACTAGCGGGAGTAGATGAGCAGTTCTTC.

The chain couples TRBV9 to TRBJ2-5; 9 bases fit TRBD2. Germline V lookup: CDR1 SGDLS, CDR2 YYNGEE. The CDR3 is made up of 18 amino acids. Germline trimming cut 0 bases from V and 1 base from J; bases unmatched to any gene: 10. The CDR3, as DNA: TGTGCCAGCAGCGTAGGGACCGGGCGAGCGGGGGGCCAAGAGACCCAGTACTTC. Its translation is CASSVGTGRAGGQETQYF.

The CDR3 protein is CASSSNTEAFF. Here the CDR3 DNA reads TGTGCCAGCAGCTCAAACACTGAAGCTTTCTTT. The chain is built from TRBV27 and TRBJ1-1, with D unresolved. Trimming removed 6 bases from V and 2 bases from J, with 4 bases in between. Germline V lookup: CDR1 MNHEY, CDR2 SMNVEV (reference sequence). This CDR3 comprises 11 residues.

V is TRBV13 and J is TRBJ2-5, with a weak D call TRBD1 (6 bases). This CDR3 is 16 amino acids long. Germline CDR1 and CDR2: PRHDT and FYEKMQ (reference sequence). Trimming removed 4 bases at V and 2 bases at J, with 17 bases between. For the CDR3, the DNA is TGTGCCAGCAGCTCAAACTCCCCGGGACAACAAGAGACCCAGTACTTC. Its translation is CASSSNSPGQQETQYF.

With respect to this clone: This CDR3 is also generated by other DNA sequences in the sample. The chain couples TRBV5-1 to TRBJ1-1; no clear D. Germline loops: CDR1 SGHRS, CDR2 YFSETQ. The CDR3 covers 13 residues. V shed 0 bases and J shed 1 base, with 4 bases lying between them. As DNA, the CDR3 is TGCGCCAGCAGCTTGGCCGGGAACACTGAAGCTTTCTTT. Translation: CASSLAGNTEAFF.